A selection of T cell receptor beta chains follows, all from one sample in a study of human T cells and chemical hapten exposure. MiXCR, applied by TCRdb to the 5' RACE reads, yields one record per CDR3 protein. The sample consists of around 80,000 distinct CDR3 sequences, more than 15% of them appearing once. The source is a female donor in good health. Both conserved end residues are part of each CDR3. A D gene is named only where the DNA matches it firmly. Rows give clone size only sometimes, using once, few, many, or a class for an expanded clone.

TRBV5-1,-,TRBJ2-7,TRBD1,TGCGCCAGCAGCACACGACAGGGAGAGGCCTACGAGCAGTACTTC,CASSTRQGEAYEQYF
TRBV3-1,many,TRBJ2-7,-,TGTGCCAGCAGCCAAATATTTGGGGAGCAGTACTTC,CASSQIFGEQYF
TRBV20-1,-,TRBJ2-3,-,TGCAGTGCTAGGGGCCGGGACTCCCACACAGATACGCAGTATTTT,CSARGRDSHTDTQYF
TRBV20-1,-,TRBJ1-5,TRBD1,TGCAGTGCCCCTGACAGGGGGCGGAATCAGCCCCAGCATTTT,CSAPDRGRNQPQHF
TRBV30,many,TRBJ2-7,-,TGTGCCTGGAGTAGCGGGACACCCGACGAGCAGTACTTC,CAWSSGTPDEQYF
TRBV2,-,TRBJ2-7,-,TGTGCCAGCAGTGAAGCGCGCCACGAGCAGTACTTC,CASSEARHEQYF
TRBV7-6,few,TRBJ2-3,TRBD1,TGTGCCAGCAGCTTATCCGGACAGGGGGGAGATACGCAGTATTTT,CASSLSGQGGDTQYF
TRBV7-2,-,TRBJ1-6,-,TGTGCCAGCAGCTTAGACACGGGAGCATCACCCCTCCACTTT,CASSLDTGASPLHF
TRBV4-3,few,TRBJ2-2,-,TGCGCCAGCAGCCAAGATCCCCGAGGGGACACCGGGGAGCTGTTTTTT,CASSQDPRGDTGELFF
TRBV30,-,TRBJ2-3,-,TGTGCCTGGAGTGTACCTGGCAGCACTAGCACAGATACGCAGTATTTT,CAWSVPGSTSTDTQYF
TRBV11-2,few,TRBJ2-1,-,TGTGCCAGCAGCTTAACACAGACCAATGAGCAGTTCTTC,CASSLTQTNEQFF
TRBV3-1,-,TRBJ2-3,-,TGTGCCAGCAGCCGAAGGGCGGGGGCCGTCACAGATACGCAGTATTTT,CASSRRAGAVTDTQYF
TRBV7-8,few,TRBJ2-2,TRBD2,TGTGCCAGCAGCTTAGGAGGGGGACTAGCGGTCACCGGGGAGCTGTTTTTT,CASSLGGGLAVTGELFF
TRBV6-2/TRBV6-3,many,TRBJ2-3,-,TGTGCCAGCAGTTACGGGGGGGCCACAGATACGCAGTATTTT,CASSYGGATDTQYF
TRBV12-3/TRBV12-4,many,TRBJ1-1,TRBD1,TGTGCCAGCAGTTTATCTGACAGGGGAACTGAAGCTTTCTTT,CASSLSDRGTEAFF
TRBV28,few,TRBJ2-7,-,TGTGCCATTCAGGCGTCCCTGAGTTCCTACGAGCAGTACTTC,CAIQASLSSYEQYF
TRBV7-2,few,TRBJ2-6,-,TGTGCCAGCAGCCCACCGGGGGGGGCCAACGTCCTGACTTTC,CASSPPGGANVLTF
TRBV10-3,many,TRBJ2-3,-,TGTGCCATCAGTGAGGTTGCTAGCGTATACTCGAATACGCAGTATTTT,CAISEVASVYSNTQYF
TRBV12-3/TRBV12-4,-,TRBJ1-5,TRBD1,TGTGCCAGCAGTTTTCGGGCGAGGTTCGGACAGGGGGCAAATAGCAATCAGCCCCAGCATTTT,CASSFRARFGQGANSNQPQHF
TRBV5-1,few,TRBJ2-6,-,TGCGCCAGCAGCTTGGGGGGCTCGGGGGCCCCACTCTCTGGGGCCAACGTCCTGACTTTC,CASSLGGSGAPLSGANVLTF
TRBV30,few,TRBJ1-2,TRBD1,TGTGCCTGTCTCCGGGACAGGGTCGATGGCTACACCTTC,CACLRDRVDGYTF
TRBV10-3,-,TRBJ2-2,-,TGTGCCATCAGTGATTTGGCCCCCCCGGACACCGGGGAGCTGTTTTTT,CAISDLAPPDTGELFF
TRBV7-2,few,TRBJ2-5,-,TGTGCCAGCAGCTCGGGACGGCGGGAGACCCAGTACTTC,CASSSGRRETQYF
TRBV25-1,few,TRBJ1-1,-,TGTGCCAGCAGTGAACAGAACCGGCCTTTCTTT,CASSEQNRPFF
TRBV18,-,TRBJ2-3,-,TGTGCCAGCTCACCAATAGCAAGGGATACGCAGTATTTT,CASSPIARDTQYF
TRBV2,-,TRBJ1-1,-,TGTGCCAGCAGCGGATTGAAGGGCACTGAAGCTTTCTTT,CASSGLKGTEAFF
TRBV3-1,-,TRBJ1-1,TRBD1,TGTGCCAGCAGCCCCACCCCCGGGACAGGGGGTTCGACTGAAGCTTTCTTT,CASSPTPGTGGSTEAFF
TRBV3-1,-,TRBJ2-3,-,TGTGCCAGCAGCAGCATATCACTAGTTGGTGATACGCAGTATTTT,CASSSISLVGDTQYF
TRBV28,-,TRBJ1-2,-,TGTGCCAGCAATACTGAAAGTCTTCCGGGGACGGTGAACTATGGCTACACCTTC,CASNTESLPGTVNYGYTF
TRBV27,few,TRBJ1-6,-,TGTGCCAGCAGTTTAGGGGGTCGAGGTCATTCACCCCTCCACTTT,CASSLGGRGHSPLHF
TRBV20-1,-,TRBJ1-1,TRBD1,TGCAGTGCAAGACAGGGGAGCAAGAACACTGAAGCTTTCTTT,CSARQGSKNTEAFF
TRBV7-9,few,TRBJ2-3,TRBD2,TGTGCCAGCAGCTTAGGTCCGGGAGGCGCCTTAGATACGCAGTATTTT,CASSLGPGGALDTQYF
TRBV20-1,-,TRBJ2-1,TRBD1,TGCAGTGCTCTAACAGGGGCGGAATACAATGAGCAGTTCTTC,CSALTGAEYNEQFF
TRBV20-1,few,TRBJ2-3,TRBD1,TGCAGTGCCATGACAGGGGCCGATACGCAGTATTTT,CSAMTGADTQYF
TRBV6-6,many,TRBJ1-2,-,TGTGCCAGCAGGCCCCCCCCGGGGGAGAGCGACTATGGCTACACCTTC,CASRPPPGESDYGYTF
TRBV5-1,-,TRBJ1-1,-,TGCGCCAGCAGCTTGGCGGGAGAAGGCACTGAAGCTTTCTTT,CASSLAGEGTEAFF
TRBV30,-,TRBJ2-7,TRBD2,TGTGCCGGCCTTCAGGGACTAGCGGGAGTGCACGAGCAGTACTTC,CAGLQGLAGVHEQYF
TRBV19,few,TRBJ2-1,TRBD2,TGTGCCAGTAGTAGTAGTCTCCTAGCGGGAATCTATGAGCAGTTCTTC,CASSSSLLAGIYEQFF
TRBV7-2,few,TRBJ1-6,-,TGTGCCAGCAGCACCGGCCCGGTTTCACCCCTCCACTTT,CASSTGPVSPLHF
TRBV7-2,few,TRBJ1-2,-,TGTGCCAGCAGCTTACTTGCGGGAGGGGCTGGTGGCTACACCTTC,CASSLLAGGAGGYTF
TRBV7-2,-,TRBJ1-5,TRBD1,TGTGCCAGCAGCCGCACCGGGACAGGCCGTCTTCAGCCCCAGCATTTT,CASSRTGTGRLQPQHF
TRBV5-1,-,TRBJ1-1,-,TGCGCCAGCAGCTTTTTATGGGGTTCGATGAACACTGAAGCTTTCTTT,CASSFLWGSMNTEAFF
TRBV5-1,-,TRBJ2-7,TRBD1,TGCGCCAGCAAAAATTTTTACCCAGGGGGCACCTACGAGCAGTACTTC,CASKNFYPGGTYEQYF
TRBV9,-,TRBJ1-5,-,TGTGCCAGCAGCGTAGGGCCGACGGGTCCCTATCAGCCCCAGCATTTT,CASSVGPTGPYQPQHF
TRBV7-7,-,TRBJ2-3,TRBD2,TGTGCTAGCAGCTTAGGCTTACTAGCGGGAGTGTCCATGGAGCGAGATACGCAGTATTTT,CASSLGLLAGVSMERDTQYF
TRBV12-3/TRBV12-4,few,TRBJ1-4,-,TGTGCCAGCAGTTTCGGGGAAAAACTGTTTTTT,CASSFGEKLFF
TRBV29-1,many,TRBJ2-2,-,TGCAGCGTTGAAGCGGCAGTCAACACCGGGGAGCTGTTTTTT,CSVEAAVNTGELFF
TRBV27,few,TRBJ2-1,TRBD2,TGTGCCAGCAGTTCCTCACTAGCGGATACCTACAATGAGCAGTTCTTC,CASSSSLADTYNEQFF
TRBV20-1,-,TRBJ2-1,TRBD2,TGCAGTGCTAGATCTAGCGGGAGATCAAATGAGCAGTTCTTC,CSARSSGRSNEQFF
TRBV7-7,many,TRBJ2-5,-,TGTGCCAGCAGCAAAAACCCGGGGCAAGAGACCCAGTACTTC,CASSKNPGQETQYF
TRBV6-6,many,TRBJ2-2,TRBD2,TGTGCCAGCAGATTCCTTTATCTGGGAGGGGACACCGGGGAGCTGTTTTTT,CASRFLYLGGDTGELFF
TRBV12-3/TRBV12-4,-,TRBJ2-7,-,TGTGCCAGCAAAAGAGGACAAGCGCTCTCCTACGAGCAGTACTTC,CASKRGQALSYEQYF
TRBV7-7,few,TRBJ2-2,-,TGTGCTAGCAGCTTAGTCGAGAACACCGGGGAGCTGTTTTTT,CASSLVENTGELFF
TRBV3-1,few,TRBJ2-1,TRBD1,TGTGCCAGCAGCCGCCCCTCAGGGGGCTACTCCTACAATGAGCAGTTCTTC,CASSRPSGGYSYNEQFF
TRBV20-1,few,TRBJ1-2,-,TGCAGTGCTAGAGATCGCCAGGGGTTGATTTATGGCTACACCTTC,CSARDRQGLIYGYTF